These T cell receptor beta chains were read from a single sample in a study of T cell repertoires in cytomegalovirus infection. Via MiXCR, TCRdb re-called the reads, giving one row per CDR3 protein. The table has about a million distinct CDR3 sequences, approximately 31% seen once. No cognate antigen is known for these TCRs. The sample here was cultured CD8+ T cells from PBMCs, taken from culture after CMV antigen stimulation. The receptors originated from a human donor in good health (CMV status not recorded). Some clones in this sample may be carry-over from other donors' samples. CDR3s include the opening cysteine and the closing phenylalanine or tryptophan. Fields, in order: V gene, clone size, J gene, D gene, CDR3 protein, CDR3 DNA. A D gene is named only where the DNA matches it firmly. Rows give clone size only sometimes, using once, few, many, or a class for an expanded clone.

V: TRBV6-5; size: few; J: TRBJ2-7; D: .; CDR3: CASSYPGPRRLYF; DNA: TGTGCCAGCAGTTACCCAGGGCCACGCCGGTTGTACTTC
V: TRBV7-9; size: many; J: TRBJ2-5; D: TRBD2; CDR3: CASSSGTALETQYF; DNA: TGTGCCAGCAGCAGCGGGACGGCGCTGGAGACCCAGTACTTC
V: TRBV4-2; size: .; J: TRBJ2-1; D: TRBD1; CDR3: CASSQDPIGTGDNEQFF; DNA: TGTGCCAGCAGCCAAGACCCTATTGGGACAGGGGACAATGAGCAGTTCTTC
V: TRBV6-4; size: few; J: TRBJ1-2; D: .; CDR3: CASSDSPGTLRGYTF; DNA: TGTGCCAGCAGTGATTCCCCGGGGACGCTTCGGGGCTACACCTTC
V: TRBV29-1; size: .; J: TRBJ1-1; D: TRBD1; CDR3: CSVPGTGGTEAFF; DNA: TGCAGCGTACCCGGGACAGGGGGCACTGAAGCTTTCTTT
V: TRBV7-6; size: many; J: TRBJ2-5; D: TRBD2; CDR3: CASSSLPPGLAGGVHMETQYF; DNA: TGTGCCAGCAGCTCACTTCCACCGGGACTAGCGGGGGGAGTTCATATGGAGACCCAGTACTTC
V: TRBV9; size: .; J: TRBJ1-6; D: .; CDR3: CASSTSGAGSPLHF; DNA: TGTGCCAGCAGCACTTCGGGAGCGGGATCACCCCTCCACTTT
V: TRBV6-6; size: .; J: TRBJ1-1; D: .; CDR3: CASSPPWGEGYTEAFF; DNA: TGTGCCAGCAGTCCACCCTGGGGGGAAGGATACACTGAAGCTTTCTTT
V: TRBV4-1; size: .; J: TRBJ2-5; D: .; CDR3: CASSQEEGGGPQETQYF; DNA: TGCGCCAGCAGCCAAGAGGAGGGGGGGGGGCCCCAAGAGACCCAGTACTTC
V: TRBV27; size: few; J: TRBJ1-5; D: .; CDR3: CASSPPPGGNQPQHF; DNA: TGTGCCAGCAGCCCACCTCCGGGGGGAAATCAGCCCCAGCATTTT
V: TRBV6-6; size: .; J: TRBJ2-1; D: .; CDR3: CASSHNREFTEQFF; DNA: TGTGCCAGCAGTCACAACAGGGAATTCACTGAGCAGTTCTTC
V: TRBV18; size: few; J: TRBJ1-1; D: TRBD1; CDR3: CASYGTGPTGNTEAFF; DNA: TGTGCCAGCTACGGGACAGGGCCTACGGGGAACACTGAAGCTTTCTTT
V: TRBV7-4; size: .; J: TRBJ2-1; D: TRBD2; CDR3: CASSVGGVEQFF; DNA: TGTGCCAGCAGCGTCGGGGGGGTCGAGCAGTTCTTC
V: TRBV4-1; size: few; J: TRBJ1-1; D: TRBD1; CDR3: CASSRSGQVTEAFF; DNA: TGCGCCAGCAGCCGCTCGGGACAGGTCACTGAAGCTTTCTTT
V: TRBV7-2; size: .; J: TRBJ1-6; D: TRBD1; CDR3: CASSSGQGWNSPLHF; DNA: TGTGCCAGCAGCTCTGGACAGGGGTGGAATTCACCCCTCCACTTT
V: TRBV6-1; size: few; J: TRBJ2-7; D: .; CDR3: CASGPLWDSSYEQYF; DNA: TGTGCCAGCGGACCTCTTTGGGATTCCTCCTACGAGCAGTACTTC
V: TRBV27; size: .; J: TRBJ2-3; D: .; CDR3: CASSLLGAVDTQYF; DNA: TGTGCCAGCAGTTTATTAGGGGCGGTAGATACGCAGTATTTT
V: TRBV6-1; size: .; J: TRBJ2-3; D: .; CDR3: CASIDRTDTQYF; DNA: TGTGCCAGCATTGACCGCACAGATACGCAGTATTTT
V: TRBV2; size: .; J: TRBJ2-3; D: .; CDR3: CASSPGRGKGSTDTQYF; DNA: TGTGCCAGCAGCCCCGGTAGGGGGAAGGGAAGCACAGATACGCAGTATTTT
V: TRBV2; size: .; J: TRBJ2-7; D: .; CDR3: CASISGDNEQYF; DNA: TGTGCCTCCATATCGGGGGATAACGAGCAGTACTTC
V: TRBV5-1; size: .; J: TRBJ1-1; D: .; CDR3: CASSPGRTDTEAFF; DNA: TGCGCCAGCAGCCCGGGGAGAACAGACACTGAAGCTTTCTTT
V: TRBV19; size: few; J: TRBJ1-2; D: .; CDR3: CASKAIPTSNYGYTF; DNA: TGTGCCAGTAAGGCGATACCAACCTCAAACTATGGCTACACCTTC
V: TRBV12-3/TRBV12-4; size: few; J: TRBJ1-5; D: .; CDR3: CATTIEGWNQPQHF; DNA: TGTGCCACTACTATCGAAGGGTGGAATCAGCCCCAGCATTTT
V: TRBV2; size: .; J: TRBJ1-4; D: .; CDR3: CASPGREKLFF; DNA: TGTGCCAGCCCCGGGCGTGAAAAACTGTTTTTT
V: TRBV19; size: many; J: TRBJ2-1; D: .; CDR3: CASSMGTPSYNEQFF; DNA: TGTGCCAGTAGTATGGGAACACCTTCCTACAATGAGCAGTTCTTC
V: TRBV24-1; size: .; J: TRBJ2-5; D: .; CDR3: CATSDGSGMPQYF; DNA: TGTGCCACCAGTGATGGCTCGGGCATGCCCCAGTACTTC
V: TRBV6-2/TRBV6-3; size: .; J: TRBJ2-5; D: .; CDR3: CASSYSPLFDLLTQETQYF; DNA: TGTGCCAGCAGTTACAGCCCCTTATTCGACCTGTTAACACAAGAGACCCAGTACTTC